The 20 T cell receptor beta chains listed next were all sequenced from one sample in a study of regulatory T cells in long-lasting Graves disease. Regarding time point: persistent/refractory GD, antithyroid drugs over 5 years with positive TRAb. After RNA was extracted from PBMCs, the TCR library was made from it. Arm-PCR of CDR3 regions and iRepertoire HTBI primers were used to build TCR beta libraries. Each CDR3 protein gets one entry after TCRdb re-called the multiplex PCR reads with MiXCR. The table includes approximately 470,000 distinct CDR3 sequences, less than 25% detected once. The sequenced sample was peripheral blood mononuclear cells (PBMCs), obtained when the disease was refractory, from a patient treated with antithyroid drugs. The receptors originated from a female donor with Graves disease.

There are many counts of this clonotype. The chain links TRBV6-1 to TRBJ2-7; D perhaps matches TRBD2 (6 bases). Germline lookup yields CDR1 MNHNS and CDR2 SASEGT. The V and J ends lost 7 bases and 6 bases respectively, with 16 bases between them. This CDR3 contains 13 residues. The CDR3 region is CASTWRDPSEQYF. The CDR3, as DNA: TGTGCCAGCACCTGGAGGGATCCGAGCGAGCAGTACTTC.

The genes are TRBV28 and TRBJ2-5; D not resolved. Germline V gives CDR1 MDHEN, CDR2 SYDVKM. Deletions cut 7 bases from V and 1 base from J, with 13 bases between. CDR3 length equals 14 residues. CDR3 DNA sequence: TGTGCCAGCACCCAATTTAGGGCCCAAGAGACCCAGTACTTC. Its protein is CASTQFRAQETQYF.

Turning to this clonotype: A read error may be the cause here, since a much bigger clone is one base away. In DNA form, the CDR3 reads TGTGCCTGCAGTTACTCGATATCCTTAGGCTATGGCTACACCTTC. Amino acids: CACSYSISLGYGYTF. The V and J genes are TRBV6-2 or TRBV6-3 and TRBJ1-2; D gene unclear. The CDR3 has 15 residues. Per germline, CDR1 MNHEY and CDR2 SVGEGT.

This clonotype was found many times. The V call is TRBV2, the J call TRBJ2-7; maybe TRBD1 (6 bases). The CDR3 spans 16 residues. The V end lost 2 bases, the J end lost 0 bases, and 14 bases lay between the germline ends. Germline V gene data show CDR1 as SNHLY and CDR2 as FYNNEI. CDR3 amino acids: CASSEPLDRYSYEQYF. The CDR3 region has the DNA TGTGCCAGCAGTGAACCCCTCGACAGGTACTCCTACGAGCAGTACTTC.

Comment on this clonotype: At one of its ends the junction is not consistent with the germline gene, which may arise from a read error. CDR3 sequence: CATSDFPENYGCTF. In nucleotides, the CDR3 is TGTGCCACCAGTGATTTCCCAGAGAACTATGGCTGCACCTTC. The chain employs TRBV24-1 and TRBJ1-2; no firm D call. Germline V gene data show CDR1 as KGHDR and CDR2 as SFDVKD. The CDR3 has 14 amino acids.

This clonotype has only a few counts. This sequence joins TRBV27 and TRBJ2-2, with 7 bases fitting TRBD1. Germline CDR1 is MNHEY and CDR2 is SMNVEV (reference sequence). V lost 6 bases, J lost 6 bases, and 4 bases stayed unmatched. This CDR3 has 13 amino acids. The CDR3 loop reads CASRQGVAGELFF. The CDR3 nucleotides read TGTGCCAGCAGGCAGGGGGTCGCCGGGGAGCTGTTTTTT.

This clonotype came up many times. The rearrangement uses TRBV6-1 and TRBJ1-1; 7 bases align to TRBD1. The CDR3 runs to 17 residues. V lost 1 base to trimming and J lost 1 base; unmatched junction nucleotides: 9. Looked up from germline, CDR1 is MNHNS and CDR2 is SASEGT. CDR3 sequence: CASSEGTGRPANTEAFF. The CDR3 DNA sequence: TGTGCCAGCAGTGAAGGGACAGGACGGCCAGCGAACACTGAAGCTTTCTTT.

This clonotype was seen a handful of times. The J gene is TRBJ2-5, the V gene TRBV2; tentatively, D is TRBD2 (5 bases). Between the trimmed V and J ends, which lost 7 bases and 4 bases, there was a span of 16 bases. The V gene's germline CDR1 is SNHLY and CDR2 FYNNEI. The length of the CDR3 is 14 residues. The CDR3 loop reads CASKPAAAGETQYF. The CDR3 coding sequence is TGTGCCAGCAAACCGGCAGCGGCGGGAGAGACCCAGTACTTC.

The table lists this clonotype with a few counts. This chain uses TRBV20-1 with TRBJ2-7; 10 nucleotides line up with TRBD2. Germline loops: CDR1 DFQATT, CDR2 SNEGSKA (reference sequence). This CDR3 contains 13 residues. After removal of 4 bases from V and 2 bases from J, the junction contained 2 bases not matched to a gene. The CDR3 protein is CSAKREGAYEQYF. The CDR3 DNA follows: TGCAGTGCTAAGCGGGAGGGCGCCTACGAGCAGTACTTC.

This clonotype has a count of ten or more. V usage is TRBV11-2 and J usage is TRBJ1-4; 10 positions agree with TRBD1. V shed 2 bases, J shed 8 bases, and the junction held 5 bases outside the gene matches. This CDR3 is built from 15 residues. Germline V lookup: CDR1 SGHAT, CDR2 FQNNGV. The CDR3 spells CASSLIGQGGEKLFF. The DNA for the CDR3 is TGTGCCAGCAGCTTAATTGGACAGGGGGGGGAAAAACTGTTTTTT.

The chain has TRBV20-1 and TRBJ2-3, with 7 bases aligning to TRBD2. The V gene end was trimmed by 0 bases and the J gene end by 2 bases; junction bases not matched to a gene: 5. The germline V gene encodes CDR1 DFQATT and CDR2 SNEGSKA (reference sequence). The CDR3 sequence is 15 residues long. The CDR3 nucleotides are TGCAGTGCTAGAGAGGGAACTAGCGCCACAGATACGCAGTATTTT. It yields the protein CSAREGTSATDTQYF.

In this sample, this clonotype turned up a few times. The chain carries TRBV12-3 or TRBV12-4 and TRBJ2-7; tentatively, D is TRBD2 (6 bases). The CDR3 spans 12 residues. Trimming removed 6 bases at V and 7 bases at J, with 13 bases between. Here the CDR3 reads CASSGSGPEQYF. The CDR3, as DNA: TGTGCCAGCAGCGGTAGCGGCCCTGAGCAGTACTTC.

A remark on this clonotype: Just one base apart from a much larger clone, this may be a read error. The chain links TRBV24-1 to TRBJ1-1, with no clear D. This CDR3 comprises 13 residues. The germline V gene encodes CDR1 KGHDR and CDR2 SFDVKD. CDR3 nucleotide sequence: TGTGCCACCAGTCCCGGCGCGAACACTGAAGCTTCCTTT. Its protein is CATSPGANTEASF.

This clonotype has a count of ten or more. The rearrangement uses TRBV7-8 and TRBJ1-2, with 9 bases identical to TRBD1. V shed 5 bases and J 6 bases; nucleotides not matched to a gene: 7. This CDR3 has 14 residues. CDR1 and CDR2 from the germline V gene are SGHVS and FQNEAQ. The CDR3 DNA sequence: TGTGCCAGCAGCCCGGGACAGGGAAGCAATGGCTACACCTTC. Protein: CASSPGQGSNGYTF. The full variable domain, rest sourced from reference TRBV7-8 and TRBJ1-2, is GAGVSQSPRYKVAKRGQDVALRCDPISGHVSLFWYQQALGQGPEFLTYFQNEAQLDKSGLPSDRFFAERPEGSVSTLKIQRTQQEDSAVYLCASSPGQGSNGYTFGSGTRLTVV.

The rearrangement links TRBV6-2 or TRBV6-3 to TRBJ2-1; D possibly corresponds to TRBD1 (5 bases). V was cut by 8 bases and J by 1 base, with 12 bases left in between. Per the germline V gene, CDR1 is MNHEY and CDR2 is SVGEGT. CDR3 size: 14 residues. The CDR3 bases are TGTGCCAGCCGGATGGGGCGTTCCTACAATGAGCAGTTCTTC. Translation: CASRMGRSYNEQFF.

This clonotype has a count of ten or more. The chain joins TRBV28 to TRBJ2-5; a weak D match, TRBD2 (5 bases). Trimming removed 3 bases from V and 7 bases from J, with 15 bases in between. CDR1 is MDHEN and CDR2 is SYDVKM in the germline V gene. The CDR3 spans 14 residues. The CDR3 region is CASSLGGGLTTQYF. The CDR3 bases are TGTGCCAGCAGTTTGGGTGGAGGTTTGACGACCCAGTACTTC.

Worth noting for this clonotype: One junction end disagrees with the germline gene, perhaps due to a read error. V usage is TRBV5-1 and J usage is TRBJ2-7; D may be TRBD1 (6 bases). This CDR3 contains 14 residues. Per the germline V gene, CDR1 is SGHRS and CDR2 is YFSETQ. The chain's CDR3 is CASSLGQVFYGQYF. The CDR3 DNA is TGCGCCAGCAGCTTGGGACAGGTATTCTACGGGCAGTACTTC. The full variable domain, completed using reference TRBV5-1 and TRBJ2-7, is KAGVTQTPRYLIKTRGQQVTLSCSPISGHRSVSWYQQTPGQGLQFLFEYFSETQRNKGNFPGRFSGRQFSNSRSEMNVSTLELGDSALYLCASSLGQVFYGQYFGPGTRLTVT.

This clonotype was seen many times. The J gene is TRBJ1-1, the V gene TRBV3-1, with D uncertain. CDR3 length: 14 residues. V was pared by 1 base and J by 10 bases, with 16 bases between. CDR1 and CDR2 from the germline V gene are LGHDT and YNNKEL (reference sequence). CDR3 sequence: CASSQAAGISSAFF. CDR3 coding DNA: TGTGCCAGCAGCCAAGCAGCCGGGATCTCCTCAGCTTTCTTT.

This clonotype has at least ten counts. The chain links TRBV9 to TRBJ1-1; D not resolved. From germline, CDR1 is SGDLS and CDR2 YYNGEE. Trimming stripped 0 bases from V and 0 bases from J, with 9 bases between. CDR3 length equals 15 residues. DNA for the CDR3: TGTGCCAGCAGCGTAGGCGGACTCCTGAACACTGAAGCTTTCTTT. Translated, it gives CASSVGGLLNTEAFF.

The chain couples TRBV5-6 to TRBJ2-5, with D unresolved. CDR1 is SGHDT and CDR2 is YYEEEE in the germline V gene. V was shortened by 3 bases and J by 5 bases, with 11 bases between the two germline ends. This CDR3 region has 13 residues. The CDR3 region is CASSSQRPETQYF. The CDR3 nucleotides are TGTGCCAGCAGCTCCCAGCGTCCGGAGACCCAGTACTTC.